One sample yielded the 28 T cell receptor beta chains listed below, sequenced in a study of cytomegalovirus exposure and HLA in healthy donors. In the PCR, 60 Vbeta and 13 Jbeta primers were used. The table came from immunoSEQ multiplex PCR; TCRdb's copy has only in-frame clones and leaves some out. This sample has approximately 90,000 clones, with 85% found just once. Material for sequencing was PBMCs. These receptors were collected from a middle-aged man in good health and CMV-seropositive.

V is TRBV6-4 and J is TRBJ2-1, with a tentative D call TRBD2 (5 bases). CDR1 and CDR2 from the germline V gene are MRHNA and SNTAGT. V dropped 4 bases and J dropped 1 base, with 8 bases sitting between them. This CDR3 spans 14 amino acids. The CDR3 DNA reads TGTGCCAGCAGTGCGGAGGCATCCTACAATGAGCAGTTCTTC. The encoded protein is CASSAEASYNEQFF.

The rearrangement joins TRBV9 to TRBJ2-3; D is possibly TRBD1 (6 bases). The germline V and J ends were trimmed by 0 bases and 0 bases, with 8 bases remaining between them. The CDR3 spans 15 residues. Germline V gene sequence: CDR1 SGDLS, CDR2 YYNGEE. CDR3 coding DNA: TGTGCCAGCAGCGTAGCGGGACATAGCACAGATACGCAGTATTTT. Translation: CASSVAGHSTDTQYF.

The rearrangement joins TRBV6-5 to TRBJ1-1, with 8 bases matching TRBD1. CDR3 size: 14 residues. V trimming: 5 bases; J trimming: 5 bases; junction bases outside the gene matches: 7. The germline CDR1 and CDR2 sequences are MNHEY and SVGAGI. The CDR3 coding sequence is TGTGCCAGCAGTCCTCGGACAGGGCAGACTGAAGCTTTCTTT. The encoded protein is CASSPRTGQTEAFF.

In its sample, this clone was seen a few times. The chain couples TRBV6-5 to TRBJ1-1; TRBD1 matches 8 bases. Germline V gene data show CDR1 as MNHEY and CDR2 as SVGAGI. The CDR3 covers 13 residues. Losses at the gene ends were 5 bases for V and 5 bases for J; bases not matched to a gene: 4. In DNA form, the CDR3 reads TGTGCCAGCAGTCTGACAGGGGAGACTGAAGCTTTCTTT. Amino acid sequence: CASSLTGETEAFF.

The gene calls are TRBV7-2 and TRBJ1-2, with 8 bases identical to TRBD1. The germline V gene has CDR1 SGHTA and CDR2 FQGNSA. The trim removed 6 bases at V and 4 bases at J, leaving 19 bases unmatched. CDR3 length equals 18 residues. CDR3 sequence reads: CASSPTPPTGAKRYGYTF. CDR3 DNA sequence: TGTGCCAGCAGTCCAACCCCCCCGACAGGGGCAAAGCGCTATGGCTACACCTTC.

This chain's CDR3 is CASGTSGNEQFF. CDR3 DNA sequence: TGCGCCAGCGGGACTAGCGGCAATGAGCAGTTCTTC. V usage is TRBV5-1 and J usage is TRBJ2-1; 11 bases align to TRBD2. The CDR3 consists of 12 residues. V dropped 7 bases and J dropped 6; count of bases not matched to a gene: 0. Germline V gene sequence: CDR1 SGHRS, CDR2 YFSETQ.

V usage is TRBV6-6 and J usage is TRBJ2-1, with TRBD2 identical over 9 bases. CDR1 and CDR2 (germline): MNHNY, SVGAGI (reference sequence). This CDR3 spans 15 amino acids. The trim removed 4 bases at V and 5 bases at J, leaving 6 bases unmatched. The DNA of the CDR3 is TGTGCCAGCAGTTGGGGGGCGGGAGGGAACAATGAGCAGTTCTTC. This translates into CASSWGAGGNNEQFF.

CDR3 residues: CASYVQGSNQPQHF. Here the CDR3 DNA reads TGTGCCAGCTACGTTCAGGGGAGCAATCAGCCCCAGCATTTT. The genes are TRBV6-1 and TRBJ1-5; perhaps TRBD1 as D (6 bases). Per the germline V gene, CDR1 is MNHNS and CDR2 is SASEGT. The V end was cut by 8 bases, the J end by 1 base, with 12 bases between. This CDR3 is built from 14 residues.

The chain is built from TRBV10-2 and TRBJ2-2; 7 positions agree with TRBD2. The CDR3 runs to 14 residues. The ends lost 8 bases at V and 1 base at J; junction bases unmatched: 4. Germline loops: CDR1 WSHSY, CDR2 SAAADI. The chain's CDR3 is CASQASGNTGELFF. The CDR3 DNA sequence: TGCGCCAGCCAGGCTAGCGGGAACACCGGGGAGCTGTTTTTT.

This sequence joins TRBV5-4 and TRBJ2-5; 8 positions agree with TRBD1. Germline V lookup: CDR1 SGHNT, CDR2 YYREEE (reference sequence). The CDR3 contains 15 residues. Trimming took 2 bases from V and 5 from J; bases not matched to a gene: 8. In nucleotides, the CDR3 is TGTGCCAGCAGCTTAATCACAGGGGGAACTGAGACCCAGTACTTC. This translates into CASSLITGGTETQYF.

This clone appeared a single time. This chain uses TRBV4-1 with TRBJ1-2; D remains unclear. Looked up from germline, CDR1 is MGHRA and CDR2 is YSYEKL. V dropped 0 bases and J dropped 8 bases, with 13 bases sitting between them. The CDR3 contains 14 residues. The CDR3 DNA is TGCGCCAGCAGCCAAGAATCAGGCTTTCGGGGCTACACCTTC. Translation gives CASSQESGFRGYTF.

V and J are TRBV6-1 and TRBJ1-5, with TRBD1 as a possible D gene (5 bases). Germline CDR1 reads MNHNS; CDR2 reads SASEGT. The CDR3 consists of 16 residues. Trimming stripped 4 bases from V and 0 bases from J, with 13 bases between. CDR3 DNA sequence: TGTGCCAGCAGTGTTGTTTCAGGGAATAGCAATCAGCCCCAGCATTTT. This translates into CASSVVSGNSNQPQHF.

This chain connects TRBV2 to TRBJ1-6, with 8 bases lining up with TRBD1. The junction had 9 bases not matched to a gene; V was cut back by 7 bases and J by 7 bases. This CDR3 region has 15 residues. Germline V CDR1 and CDR2: SNHLY, FYNNEI. Here the CDR3 DNA reads TGTGCCAGCAACCCTACAGGGGGGAGGAATTCACCCCTCCACTTT. This encodes CASNPTGGRNSPLHF.

J is TRBJ2-7 and V is TRBV5-4; 15 nucleotides match TRBD2. The CDR3 consists of 18 residues. The junction had 7 bases not matched to a gene; V was cut back by 3 bases and J by 0 bases. CDR1 SGHNT and CDR2 YYREEE come from the germline V gene (reference sequence). Here the CDR3 reads CASSSTGTSGRRSYEQYF. The CDR3 DNA reads TGTGCCAGCAGCTCAACCGGGACTAGCGGGAGGCGCTCCTACGAGCAGTACTTC.

This chain joins TRBV18 and TRBJ1-3; D uncertain. The CDR3 is 14 residues long. V was shortened by 1 base and J by 4 bases, with 8 bases between the two germline ends. CDR1 and CDR2 (germline): KGHSH, LQKENI. DNA for the CDR3: TGTGCCAGCTCACCACACAGAAGCGGAAACACCATATATTTT. It is translated as CASSPHRSGNTIYF.

The chain links TRBV5-1 to TRBJ2-7, with D perhaps matching TRBD2 (6 bases). CDR1 SGHRS and CDR2 YFSETQ come from the germline V gene. Deletions cut 0 bases from V and 4 bases from J, with 11 bases between. The CDR3 extends over 14 amino acids. CDR3 loop: CASSLVVGGYEQYF. The CDR3 nucleotides read TGCGCCAGCAGCTTGGTCGTGGGGGGATACGAGCAGTACTTC.

The chain recombines TRBV19 with TRBJ2-7; a weak D match, TRBD1 (5 bases). CDR1 LNHDA and CDR2 SQIVND come from the germline V gene (reference sequence). Trimming stripped 6 bases from V and 0 bases from J, with 15 bases between. The CDR3 has 15 amino acids. DNA for the CDR3: TGTGCCAGTAGCGCTCTCCAGGGTAACTCCTACGAGCAGTACTTC. Translation gives CASSALQGNSYEQYF.

The chain carries TRBV9 and TRBJ1-6, with no clear D. The CDR3 contains 17 residues. Trimming shortened V by 2 bases and J by 6 bases, and 18 bases separated the two germline ends. Germline CDR1 SGDLS, CDR2 YYNGEE. The CDR3 is CASSVVWGDGGNSPLHF. The CDR3 nucleotides read TGTGCCAGCAGCGTGGTGTGGGGTGATGGAGGTAATTCACCCCTCCACTTT.

V gene TRBV5-1 combines with J gene TRBJ2-3; TRBD2 matches at 7 bases. CDR3 size: 14 residues. The germline CDR1 and CDR2 sequences are SGHRS and YFSETQ. J gave up 5 bases and V 4 bases, and 7 bases lay outside the gene matches. The CDR3 coding sequence is TGCGCCAGCAGCCTGAGACTAGCTGGAGATACGCAGTATTTT. Encoded protein: CASSLRLAGDTQYF.

This CDR3 is CASRTEGSGANVLTF. The CDR3 DNA sequence: TGTGCCAGTCGAACGGAGGGATCTGGGGCCAACGTCCTGACTTTC. V usage is TRBV19 and J usage is TRBJ2-6; TRBD2 might be the D (6 bases). V shed 8 bases and J shed 1 base, with 12 bases lying between them. CDR1 and CDR2 from the germline V gene are LNHDA and SQIVND (reference sequence). CDR3 length: 15 amino acids.

This sequence joins TRBV15 and TRBJ2-5, with 8 bases lining up with TRBD1. Trimming took 0 bases from V and 2 from J; bases not matched to a gene: 2. CDR1 is LNHNV, CDR2 YYDKDF, per germline (reference sequence). There are 15 residues in the CDR3. This chain's CDR3 is CATSREDRVQETQYF. CDR3 sequence (DNA): TGTGCCACCAGCAGAGAGGACAGGGTTCAAGAGACCCAGTACTTC.

The chain joins TRBV5-6 to TRBJ1-2, with D possibly being TRBD1 (6 bases). Trimming shortened V by 3 bases and J by 8 bases, and 20 bases separated the two germline ends. From germline, CDR1 is SGHDT and CDR2 YYEEEE. The CDR3 consists of 15 residues. DNA for the CDR3: TGTGCCAGCAGCTCAAAGAACAGGGATCCGGCGGGCTACACCTTC. This encodes CASSSKNRDPAGYTF. The full variable domain, its missing parts supplied by reference TRBV5-6 and TRBJ1-2, is DAGVTQSPTHLIKTRGQQVTLRCSPKSGHDTVSWYQQALGQGPQFIFQYYEEEERQRGNFPDRFSGHQFPNYSSELNVNALLLGDSALYLCASSSKNRDPAGYTFGSGTRLTVV.

The CDR3 region is CASSLLPDTQYF. As DNA, the CDR3 is TGTGCCAGCAGTTTACTCCCAGATACGCAGTATTTT. V and J are TRBV28 and TRBJ2-3, with D uncertain. Between the trimmed V and J ends, which lost 2 bases and 4 bases, there was a span of 4 bases. In germline, CDR1 is MDHEN, CDR2 SYDVKM. The CDR3 runs 12 residues.

V gene TRBV7-9 combines with J gene TRBJ2-5; TRBD2 might be the D (6 bases). This CDR3 is built from 13 residues. Germline V CDR1 and CDR2: SEHNR, FQNEAQ (reference sequence). V lost 2 bases and J lost 5, with 9 bases in between. The CDR3 DNA is TGTGCCAGCAGCTTATCTAGCGTGGAGACCCAGTACTTC. Protein product: CASSLSSVETQYF.

The chain carries TRBV6-5 and TRBJ1-1, with 9 bases fitting TRBD1. The CDR3 extends over 13 amino acids. Germline V gene data show CDR1 as MNHEY and CDR2 as SVGAGI. The J segment lost 4 bases and the V segment lost 6 bases, leaving 3 bases of the junction unmatched. As DNA, the CDR3 is TGTGCCAGCAGACAGGGGGCGTCCACTGAAGCTTTCTTT. This encodes CASRQGASTEAFF.

As DNA, the CDR3 is TGTGCCAGCAGTGCTCTAGCGGGGGGGGCGTCCTACGAGCAGTACTTC. Translation gives CASSALAGGASYEQYF. This rearrangement joins TRBV6-1 to TRBJ2-5; 12 nucleotides agree with TRBD2. The J call may not be correct, given that the DNA end is closer to TRBJ2-7. The germline gives CDR1 MNHNS, CDR2 SASEGT. The CDR3 contains 16 residues.

This clone turned up a few times. The chain uses TRBV5-5 and TRBJ1-5; perhaps TRBD1 as D (6 bases). From germline, CDR1 is SGHKS and CDR2 YYEKEE (reference sequence). V was trimmed by 4 bases and J by 3 bases, leaving 11 bases between them. There are 14 residues in the CDR3. The CDR3 bases are TGTGCCAGCAGCATAGGACAGCACAATCAGCCCCAGCATTTT. It is translated as CASSIGQHNQPQHF.

V gene TRBV7-9 combines with J gene TRBJ1-4; no reliable D call. The germline V and J ends were trimmed by 3 bases and 8 bases, with 10 bases remaining between them. Germline loops: CDR1 SEHNR, CDR2 FQNEAQ (reference sequence). This CDR3 contains 13 residues. The CDR3 sequence: CASSLEGREKLFF. CDR3 coding DNA: TGTGCCAGCAGCTTGGAGGGAAGGGAAAAACTGTTTTTT.